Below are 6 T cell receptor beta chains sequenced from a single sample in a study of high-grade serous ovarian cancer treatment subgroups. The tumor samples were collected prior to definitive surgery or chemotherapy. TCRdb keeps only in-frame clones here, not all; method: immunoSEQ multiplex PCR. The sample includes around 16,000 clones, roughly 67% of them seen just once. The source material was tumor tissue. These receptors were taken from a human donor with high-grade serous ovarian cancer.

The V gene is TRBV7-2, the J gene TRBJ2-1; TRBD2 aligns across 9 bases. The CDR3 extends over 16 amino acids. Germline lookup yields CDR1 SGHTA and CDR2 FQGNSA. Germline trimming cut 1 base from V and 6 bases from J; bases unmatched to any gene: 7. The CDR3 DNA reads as TGTGCCAGCAGCTTAGAGGGCGGGGGGGCCCCCAATGAGCAGTTCTTC. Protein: CASSLEGGGAPNEQFF.

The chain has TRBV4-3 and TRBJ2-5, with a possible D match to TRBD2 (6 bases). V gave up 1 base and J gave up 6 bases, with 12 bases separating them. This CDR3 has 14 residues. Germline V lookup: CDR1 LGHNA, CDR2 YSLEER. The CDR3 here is CASSQVRGMKTQYF. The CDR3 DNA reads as TGCGCCAGCAGCCAAGTTCGGGGGATGAAGACCCAGTACTTC.

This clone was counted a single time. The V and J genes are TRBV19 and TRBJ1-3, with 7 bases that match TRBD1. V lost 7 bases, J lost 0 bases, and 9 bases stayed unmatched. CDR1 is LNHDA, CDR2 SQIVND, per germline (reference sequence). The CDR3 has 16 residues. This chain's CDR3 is CASMRGGTVSGNTIYF. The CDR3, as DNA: TGTGCCAGTATGAGGGGCGGGACAGTCTCTGGAAACACCATATATTTT.

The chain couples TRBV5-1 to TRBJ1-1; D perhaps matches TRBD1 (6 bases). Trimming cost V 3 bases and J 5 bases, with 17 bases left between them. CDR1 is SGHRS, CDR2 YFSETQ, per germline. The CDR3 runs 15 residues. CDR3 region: CASSSGGAFSTEAFF. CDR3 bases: TGCGCCAGCAGCTCCGGGGGCGCCTTCTCAACTGAAGCTTTCTTT.

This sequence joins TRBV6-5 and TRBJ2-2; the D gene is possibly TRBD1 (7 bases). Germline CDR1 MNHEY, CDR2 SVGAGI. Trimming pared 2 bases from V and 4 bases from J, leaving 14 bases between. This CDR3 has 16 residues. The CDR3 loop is CASSYDPGGFTGELFF. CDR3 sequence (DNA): TGTGCCAGCAGTTACGACCCAGGGGGGTTCACCGGGGAGCTGTTTTTT.

CDR3 sequence (DNA): TGCAGCGTTGAAGTCGCCGGGGGCTCTCAGCCCCAGCATTTT. The encoded protein is CSVEVAGGSQPQHF. The chain joins TRBV29-1 to TRBJ1-5; possible D gene TRBD1, 6 bases. This CDR3 has 14 amino acids. V lost 1 base and J 6 bases, leaving 13 bases between the germline ends. Germline assignment: CDR1 SQVTM and CDR2 ANQGSEA.